These T cell receptor beta chains were read from a single sample in a study of blood T cell repertoires in COVID-19. This table comes from immunoSEQ multiplex PCR, and its TCRdb copy is limited to in-frame clones, with some not included. In the table there are roughly 350,000 clones, around 85% of which are singletons. The source material was peripheral blood. Every receptor here comes from a woman aged 18 to 35 with acute or convalescent COVID-19. The conserved cysteine and the conserved F or W are not part of the CDR3 here. The size entry is marked missing in some rows and otherwise reads once, few, many or a size class.

TRBV6-5 | - | ASSYFTGPANQPQH
TRBV15 | - | ATSSDGNGGAPNYGYT
TRBV9 | - | ASSVGVAGPYEQY
TRBV7-9 | - | ASSKGLAGAVGTDTQY
TRBV29-1 | - | SVVTGSTGELF
TRBV5-6 | - | ASSLELKETQY
TRBV21-1 | - | ASSHGQPSSGNTIY
TRBV6-4 | - | ASSPETSNQPQH
TRBV6-5 | - | ASTRGRNQPQH
TRBV18 | many | ASSETSGIGQF
TRBV9 | - | ASSSLSGTIY
TRBV7-3 | - | ASSPDHGEIFPYGYT
TRBV7-2 | - | ASSPNRAEYGYT
TRBV29-1 | - | SVLQLDRGWYEQY
TRBV2 | - | ASSDPALAGQETQY
TRBV5-1 | - | ASSLGQGLTEAF
TRBV6-5 | - | ASRLLTGTAAGYT
TRBV3-1/TRBV3-2 | - | ASSLTGYNQPQH
TRBV9 | - | ASSAGTGGTGNTIY
TRBV11-2 | - | ASSLGEPVTDTQY
TRBV12-3/TRBV12-4 | - | ASSLQGYEQY
TRBV19 | - | ASSVNQGDTIY
TRBV5-6 | - | ASSFLKEKLF
TRBV5-6 | - | ASSLGQYTEAF
TRBV4-1 | - | ASSQEGRGRGYT
TRBV4-2 | - | ASSLGQGDNQPQH
TRBV28 | once | ASSRGQAVRGPLH
TRBV5-1 | - | ASSSSGGETQY
TRBV5-8 | - | ASSLGIPFDSVRGYT
TRBV19 | - | ASSTSGGADEQF
TRBV6-5 | - | ASDRARSGANVLT